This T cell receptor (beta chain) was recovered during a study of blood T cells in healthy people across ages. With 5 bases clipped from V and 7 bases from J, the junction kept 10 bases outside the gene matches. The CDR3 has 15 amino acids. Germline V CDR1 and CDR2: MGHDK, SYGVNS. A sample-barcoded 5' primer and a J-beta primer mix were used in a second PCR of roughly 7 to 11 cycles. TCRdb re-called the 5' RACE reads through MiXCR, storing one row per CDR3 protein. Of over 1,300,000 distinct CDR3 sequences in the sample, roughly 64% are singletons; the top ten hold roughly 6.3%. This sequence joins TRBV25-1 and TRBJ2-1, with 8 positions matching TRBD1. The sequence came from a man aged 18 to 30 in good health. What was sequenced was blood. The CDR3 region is CASSSARQGFNEQFF. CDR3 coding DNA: TGTGCCAGCAGTTCCGCCCGACAGGGGTTTAATGAGCAGTTCTTC.